These 24 T cell receptor beta chains originate from one sample sequenced in a study of T-cell reconstitution after alpha-beta-depleted transplantation in children. Researchers prepared the TCRbeta library using unique molecular identifiers, the study reports. From the PCR reads, TCRdb called clonotypes with MiXCR, one entry per CDR3 protein. The sample records approximately 170,000 distinct CDR3 sequences, around 10% being singletons. Here the sequenced sample was PBMCs, taken before TCRalphabeta/CD19-depleted stem cell transplant. The source of these receptors is a boy aged 2-9 years with acute myeloid leukemia, due to receive a stem cell transplant.

Ten or more counts support this clonotype. CDR3 in amino acids: CASGRIQPQHF. The DNA for the CDR3 is TGTGCCAGCGGTCGAATTCAGCCCCAGCATTTT. The chain has TRBV28 and TRBJ1-5; D is unclear. Trimming took off 8 bases at V and 6 bases at J, with 8 bases between the two ends. The CDR3 totals 11 residues. Germline CDR1 MDHEN, CDR2 SYDVKM.

In its sample, this clonotype was seen many times. V gene TRBV29-1 combines with J gene TRBJ2-7; perhaps TRBD1 as D (5 bases). Germline CDR1 reads SQVTM; CDR2 reads ANQGSEA. The V end was cut by 3 bases, the J end by 3 bases, with 9 bases between. This CDR3 is built from 12 residues. CDR3 region: CSVDLQDYEQYV. The CDR3 bases are TGCAGCGTTGACCTACAGGACTACGAGCAGTACGTC.

This clonotype was seen ten or more times. The chain combines TRBV5-1 with TRBJ2-1, with D unclear. V was clipped by 1 base and J by 2 bases, with 13 bases between them. Germline CDR1 is SGHRS and CDR2 is YFSETQ. The CDR3 extends over 16 amino acids. The CDR3 spells CASSLLWERTYNEQFF. CDR3 bases: TGCGCCAGCAGCTTGTTGTGGGAACGAACCTACAATGAGCAGTTCTTC.

Many counts were recorded for this clonotype. The chain couples TRBV5-6 to TRBJ2-3, with D hard to call. With 3 bases removed from V and 0 bases from J, the gap between germline ends came to 8 bases. This CDR3 has 14 residues. Germline assignment: CDR1 SGHDT and CDR2 YYEEEE. The CDR3 bases are TGTGCCAGCAGCTACGACGGTAGCACAGATACGCAGTATTTT. This gives the protein CASSYDGSTDTQYF.

The chain is built from TRBV5-1 and TRBJ2-7, with D possibly being TRBD1 or TRBD2 (6 bases each). CDR3 length: 15 residues. Trimming removed 4 bases at V and 6 bases at J, with 20 bases between. The V gene's germline CDR1 is SGHRS and CDR2 YFSETQ. The CDR3 DNA sequence: TGCGCCAGCAGCGGTCGCCTAGGGGGGCGAGGCGAGCAGTACTTC. Translated, it gives CASSGRLGGRGEQYF.

At least ten counts were recorded for this clonotype. The chain couples TRBV28 to TRBJ2-3; perhaps TRBD2 as D (6 bases). Trimming took 5 bases from V and 2 from J, leaving 8 bases between them. The CDR3 totals 13 residues. Germline CDR1 is MDHEN and CDR2 is SYDVKM. CDR3 sequence: CASSRDSTDTQYF. The CDR3 DNA reads TGTGCCAGCAGTCGGGACTCCACAGATACGCAGTATTTT. Looking up the rest from reference TRBV28 and TRBJ2-3 gives the full variable domain: DVKVTQSSRYLVKRTGEKVFLECVQDMDHENMFWYRQDPGLGLRLIYFSYDVKMKEKGDIPEGYSVSREKKERFSLILESASTNQTSMYLCASSRDSTDTQYFGPGTRLTVL.

This clonotype has at least ten counts. This chain uses TRBV9 with TRBJ2-1, with no clear D. Trimming stripped 2 bases from V and 2 bases from J, with 8 bases between. The CDR3 is made up of 14 amino acids. Germline V gives CDR1 SGDLS, CDR2 YYNGEE. In nucleotides, the CDR3 is TGTGCCAGCAGCGTCTACGCTACCTACAATGAGCAGTTCTTC. It is translated as CASSVYATYNEQFF.

This clonotype was found many times. This chain links TRBV9 with TRBJ2-1; D is undetermined. Germline CDR1 reads SGDLS; CDR2 reads YYNGEE. This CDR3 region has 15 residues. V lost 0 bases and J 0 bases, leaving 7 bases between the germline ends. The DNA of the CDR3 is TGTGCCAGCAGCGTAGTGGGCAGCTCCTACAATGAGCAGTTCTTC. As protein: CASSVVGSSYNEQFF.

This clonotype was recorded at least ten times. The chain is built from TRBV20-1 and TRBJ1-1; a possible D gene is TRBD1 (5 bases). Germline V CDR1 and CDR2: DFQATT, SNEGSKA (reference sequence). This CDR3 is 12 amino acids long. V was clipped by 0 bases and J by 11 bases, with 13 bases between them. The CDR3 loop reads CSARDIGVVAFF. The CDR3 DNA sequence: TGCAGTGCTAGAGATATAGGGGTAGTGGCTTTCTTT.

The table lists this clonotype with many counts. The chain recombines TRBV11-2 with TRBJ1-2; the D is unclear. Trimming pared 1 base from V and 5 bases from J, leaving 2 bases between. Germline V gene data show CDR1 as SGHAT and CDR2 as FQNNGV. The CDR3 length is 11 residues. CDR3 bases: TGTGCCAGCAGCTTAGTTTATGGCTACACCTTC. Its protein product is CASSLVYGYTF.

This clonotype occurred many times. The CDR3 region is CASSFDFSGNTIYF. In DNA form, the CDR3 reads TGCGCCAGCAGCTTCGATTTCTCTGGAAACACCATATATTTT. The genes are TRBV5-1 and TRBJ1-3; D is uncertain. CDR3 length equals 14 residues. Germline-derived CDR1 and CDR2 are SGHRS and YFSETQ. Trimming stripped 2 bases from V and 0 bases from J, with 6 bases between.

This clonotype was counted many times. V is TRBV15 and J is TRBJ1-1, with D unclear. This CDR3 contains 19 residues. Germline values: CDR1 LNHNV, CDR2 YYDKDF (reference sequence). Trimming stripped 6 bases from V and 0 bases from J, with 26 bases between. The CDR3: CATRSFRSGQHTLNTEAFF. The CDR3 nucleotides are TGTGCCACCAGATCGTTTAGGTCTGGGCAGCATACCTTGAACACTGAAGCTTTCTTT.

This clonotype occurred many times. The V and J genes are TRBV3-1 and TRBJ2-7, with 8 bases fitting TRBD2. The ends lost 8 bases at V and 9 bases at J; junction bases unmatched: 12. CDR3 length: 13 amino acids. The germline CDR1 and CDR2 sequences are LGHDT and YNNKEL (reference sequence). The CDR3 DNA reads TGTGCCAGCGCGCCGACGGGGGGGCCGGTGCAGTACGTC. This sequence encodes CASAPTGGPVQYV.

The rearrangement links TRBV18 to TRBJ2-7; D is perhaps TRBD2 (5 bases). This CDR3 spans 14 amino acids. V dropped 6 bases and J dropped 1 base, with 13 bases sitting between them. CDR1 is KGHSH and CDR2 is LQKENI in the germline V gene. CDR3 protein: CASSPRAASYEQYF. The DNA for the CDR3 is TGTGCCAGCTCCCCGAGGGCGGCATCCTACGAGCAGTACTTC.

In this sample, this clonotype turned up many times. The chain joins TRBV12-3 or TRBV12-4 to TRBJ1-5; D perhaps matches TRBD1 (5 bases). V was clipped by 2 bases and J by 0 bases, with 8 bases between them. The CDR3 contains 15 residues. The DNA for the CDR3 is TGTGCCAGCAGTTTATCAGGGCATAGCAATCAGCCCCAGCATTTT. It codes for CASSLSGHSNQPQHF.

This clonotype has ten or more counts. V is TRBV30 and J is TRBJ2-6; no clear D. The germline V gene has CDR1 GTSNPN and CDR2 SVGIG (reference sequence). This CDR3 comprises 15 residues. Between the trimmed V and J ends, which lost 3 bases and 2 bases, there was a span of 11 bases. DNA of the CDR3: TGTGCCTGGAGGAATTGGGCCCCTGGGGCCAACGTCCTGACTTTC. This encodes CAWRNWAPGANVLTF. Supplemented by reference TRBV30 and TRBJ2-6, the full variable domain reads SQTIHQWPATLVQPVGSPLSLECTVEGTSNPNLYWYRQAAGRGLQLLFYSVGIGQISSEVPQNLSASRPQDRQFILSSKKLLLSDSGFYLCAWRNWAPGANVLTFGAGSRLTVL.

This clonotype was seen ten or more times. The chain recombines TRBV29-1 with TRBJ1-1; 7 bases fit TRBD1. CDR3 length: 14 residues. Looked up from germline, CDR1 is SQVTM and CDR2 is ANQGSEA. The trim removed 7 bases at V and 6 bases at J, leaving 14 bases unmatched. The CDR3 DNA follows: TGCAGCGGGGGTGGAGGGGGCGAGAGGGCTGAAGCTTTCTTT. Its translation is CSGGGGGERAEAFF.

This clonotype was observed many times. The V and J genes are TRBV24-1 and TRBJ2-3; 9 bases fit TRBD1. This CDR3 has 15 amino acids. CDR1 and CDR2 (germline): KGHDR, SFDVKD. With V trimmed by 4 bases and J by 6 bases, 7 bases remained unmatched. CDR3 DNA sequence: TGTGCCACCAGTGACCCGGGACAGGGTTTCGATACGCAGTATTTT. Its translation: CATSDPGQGFDTQYF.

In DNA, the CDR3 is TGCGCCAGCAGTGAGTCGAAATTAGCGGGAGTGAGGGAGACCCAGTACTTC. Translation gives CASSESKLAGVRETQYF. The gene calls are TRBV10-2 and TRBJ2-5; TRBD2 matches at 9 bases. J lost 5 bases, V lost 0 bases, and 10 bases had no gene match. The CDR3 loop spans 17 amino acids. The germline V gene encodes CDR1 WSHSY and CDR2 SAAADI.

This clonotype occurred many times. This chain links TRBV2 with TRBJ2-1, with 8 bases aligning to TRBD2. CDR1 and CDR2 (germline): SNHLY, FYNNEI. Trimming took 2 bases from V and 4 from J; bases not matched to a gene: 4. This CDR3 region has 15 residues. CDR3 DNA sequence: TGTGCCAGCAGTGAAAGCGGGACTAGTTACAATGAGCAGTTCTTC. It is translated as CASSESGTSYNEQFF.

This clonotype was picked up many times. The CDR3 DNA follows: TGTGCCATCAGCGACCGGGCGACTAGCACAGATACGCAGTATTTT. It codes for CAISDRATSTDTQYF. The chain combines TRBV10-3 with TRBJ2-3; D not resolved. Germline lookup yields CDR1 ENHRY and CDR2 SYGVKD. V shed 6 bases and J shed 0 bases, with 13 bases lying between them. This CDR3 contains 15 residues.

There are many counts of this clonotype. The V gene is TRBV5-1, the J gene TRBJ2-4, with 8 positions matching TRBD1. In germline, CDR1 is SGHRS, CDR2 YFSETQ. The CDR3 is 16 residues long. Trimming cost V 4 bases and J 7 bases; bases outside gene matches: 13. CDR3 in amino acids: CASSADRVYTSNIQYF. The CDR3 DNA reads as TGCGCCAGCAGCGCGGACAGGGTCTATACTAGCAACATTCAGTACTTC.

This clonotype occurred many times. The gene calls are TRBV5-1 and TRBJ2-5; TRBD2 might be the D (5 bases). V was shortened by 4 bases and J by 2 bases, with 15 bases between the two germline ends. The V gene's germline CDR1 is SGHRS and CDR2 YFSETQ. The CDR3 contains 15 residues. Written as DNA, the CDR3 is TGCGCCAGCAGCGCGCAAACTAGGGCGCAAGAGACCCAGTACTTC. Translating it yields CASSAQTRAQETQYF.

V gene TRBV5-1 combines with J gene TRBJ1-4, with D possibly being TRBD1 (5 bases). Trimming stripped 0 bases from V and 6 bases from J, with 9 bases between. The CDR3 covers 14 residues. Germline lookup yields CDR1 SGHRS and CDR2 YFSETQ. In DNA form, the CDR3 reads TGCGCCAGCAGCTTGGTGGGGGGTGATGAAAAACTGTTTTTT. It yields the protein CASSLVGGDEKLFF.